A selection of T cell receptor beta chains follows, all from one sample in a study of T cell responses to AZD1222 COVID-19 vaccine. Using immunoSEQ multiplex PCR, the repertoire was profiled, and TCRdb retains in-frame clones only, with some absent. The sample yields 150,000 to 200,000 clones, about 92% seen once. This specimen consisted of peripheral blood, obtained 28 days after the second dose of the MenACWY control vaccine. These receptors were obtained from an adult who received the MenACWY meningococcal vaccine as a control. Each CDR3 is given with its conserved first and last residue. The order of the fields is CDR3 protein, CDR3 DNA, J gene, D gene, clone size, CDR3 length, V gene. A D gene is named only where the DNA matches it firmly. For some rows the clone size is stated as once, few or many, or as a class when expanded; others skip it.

CASSSIAGGPDTQYF	TGTGCCAGCAGCTCTATAGCGGGAGGCCCAGATACGCAGTATTTT	TRBJ2-3	TRBD2	once	15	TRBV7-6
CASSRTANTEAFF	TGCGCCAGCAGCAGGACAGCGAACACTGAAGCTTTCTTT	TRBJ1-1	NA	NA	13	TRBV5-1
CSARGSGANVLTF	TGCAGTGCACGAGGCTCTGGGGCCAACGTCCTGACTTTC	TRBJ2-6	NA	NA	13	TRBV29-1
CASTRQGSSGNTIYF	TGTGCCAGCACCCGACAGGGAAGCTCTGGAAACACCATATATTTT	TRBJ1-3	TRBD1	NA	15	TRBV3-1/TRBV3-2
CASSSSGQGETFTSTDTQYF	NA	TRBJ2-3	NA	NA	20	TRBV28
CASSNGQGKEKLFF	TGTGCCAGTAGTAATGGACAGGGGAAGGAAAAACTGTTTTTT	TRBJ1-4	TRBD1	NA	14	TRBV19
CASSYGANQPQHF	TGTGCCAGCAGTTACGGAGCTAATCAGCCCCAGCATTTT	TRBJ1-5	NA	NA	13	TRBV28
CASSLTQYTEAFF	TGTGCCAGCAGTTTAACCCAGTACACTGAAGCTTTCTTT	TRBJ1-1	NA	NA	13	TRBV12-3/TRBV12-4
CATSDYTARGTQYF	TGTGCCACCAGTGATTACACCGCTCGGGGTACGCAGTATTTT	TRBJ2-3	NA	NA	14	TRBV24-1
CASSLDPKGGANYGYTF	TGTGCCAGCAGCTTAGACCCCAAGGGGGGGGCTAACTATGGCTACACCTTC	TRBJ1-2	NA	NA	17	TRBV7-9
CASSDGPLLAGGSQYEQYF	TGTGCCAGCAGTGACGGTCCCTTACTAGCGGGCGGCTCCCAGTACGAGCAGTACTTC	TRBJ2-7	TRBD2	NA	19	TRBV2
CASSLETGGGQPQHF	TGCGCCAGCAGCTTGGAGACAGGGGGCGGGCAGCCCCAGCATTTT	TRBJ1-5	TRBD1	NA	15	TRBV5-1
CASRQGQQPQHF	TGTGCCAGCAGACAGGGGCAGCAGCCCCAGCATTTT	TRBJ1-5	TRBD1	NA	12	TRBV6-5
CATSRGEYMNTEAFF	TGTGCCACCAGCAGAGGGGAATATATGAACACTGAAGCTTTCTTT	TRBJ1-1	NA	NA	15	TRBV15
CASSPASVSYGYTF	TGTGCCAGCAGTCCAGCCAGTGTCAGCTATGGCTACACCTTC	TRBJ1-2	NA	once	14	TRBV21-1
CATSWRDLLAGYTF	TGTGCCACCTCTTGGAGGGACCTTTTGGCTGGCTACACCTTC	TRBJ1-2	NA	NA	14	TRBV19
CASSLGVQGSTDTQYF	TGCGCCAGCAGCTTGGGGGTCCAGGGGAGCACAGATACGCAGTATTTT	TRBJ2-3	NA	NA	16	TRBV5-1